This T cell receptor beta chain was found in a study of cytotoxic CD8 clonotypes in ibrutinib-treated CLL. Trimming removed 3 bases at V and 2 bases at J, with 20 bases between. The CDR3 loop spans 18 amino acids. Germline V gene sequence: CDR1 KGHSH, CDR2 LQKENI. The protocol was immunoSEQ multiplex PCR, while the TCRdb copy is restricted to in-frame clones and leaves out a portion. This sample yields approximately 74,000 clones, of which around 80% are seen a single time; more than 7.5% belongs to the top ten. The rearrangement links TRBV18 to TRBJ1-5; perhaps TRBD1 as D (6 bases). Material: PBMCs, obtained at disease progression, from a patient treated with ibrutinib. This TCR was sampled from a human donor with chronic lymphocytic leukemia. The CDR3 reads CASSPIFLDSGRNQPQHF. CDR3 DNA sequence: TGTGCCAGCTCACCGATTTTTTTGGACAGCGGCCGCAATCAGCCCCAGCATTTT.